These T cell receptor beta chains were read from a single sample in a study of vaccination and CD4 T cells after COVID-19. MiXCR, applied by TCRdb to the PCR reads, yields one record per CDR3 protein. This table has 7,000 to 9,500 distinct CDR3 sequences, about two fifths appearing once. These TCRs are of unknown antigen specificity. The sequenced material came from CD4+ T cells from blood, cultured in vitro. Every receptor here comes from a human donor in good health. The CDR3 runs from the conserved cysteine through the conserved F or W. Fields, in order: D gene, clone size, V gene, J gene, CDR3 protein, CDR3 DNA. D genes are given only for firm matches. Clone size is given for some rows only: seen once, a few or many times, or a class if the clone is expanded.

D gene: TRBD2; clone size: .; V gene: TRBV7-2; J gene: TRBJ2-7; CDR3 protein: CASSLRGRRSGSSLHEQYF; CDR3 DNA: TGTGCCAGCAGCCTAAGAGGCAGACGTAGCGGGAGCTCTCTCCACGAGCAGTACTTC
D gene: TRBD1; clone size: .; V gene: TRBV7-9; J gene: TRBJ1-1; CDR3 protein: CASSAGGSGNTEAFF; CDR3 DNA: TGTGCCAGCAGCGCAGGGGGCTCTGGGAACACTGAAGCTTTCTTT
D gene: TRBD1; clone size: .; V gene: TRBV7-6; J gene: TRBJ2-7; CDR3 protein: CASSLAGTGGHEQYF; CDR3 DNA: TGTGCCAGCAGCTTAGCCGGGACAGGGGGCCACGAGCAGTACTTC
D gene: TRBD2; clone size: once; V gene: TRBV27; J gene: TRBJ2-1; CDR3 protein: CASSLSTSGTIYNEQFF; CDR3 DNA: TGTGCCAGCAGTTTATCGACTAGCGGGACCATCTACAATGAGCAGTTCTTC
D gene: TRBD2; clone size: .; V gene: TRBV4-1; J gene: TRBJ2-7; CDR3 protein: CASLEGLAGVEQYF; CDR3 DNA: TGCGCCAGCCTCGAGGGGCTAGCGGGAGTCGAGCAGTACTTC
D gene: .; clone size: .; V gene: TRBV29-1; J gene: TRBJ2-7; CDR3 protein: CSAGGGAYEQYF; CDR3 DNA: TGCAGCGCCGGTGGAGGTGCCTACGAGCAGTACTTC
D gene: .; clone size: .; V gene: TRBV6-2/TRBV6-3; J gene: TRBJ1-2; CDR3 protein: CASTNQTSMYLCASSSERAGYTF; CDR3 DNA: .
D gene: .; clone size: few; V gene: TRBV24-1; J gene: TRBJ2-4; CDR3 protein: CATSRRGILAKNIQYF; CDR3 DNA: TGTGCCACCAGCCGTCGGGGGATACTAGCCAAAAACATTCAGTACTTC
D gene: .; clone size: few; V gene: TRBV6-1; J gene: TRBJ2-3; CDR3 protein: CASSPLTAPSASTDTQYF; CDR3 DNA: TGTGCCAGCAGTCCCCTCACTGCTCCTAGCGCCAGCACAGATACGCAGTATTTT
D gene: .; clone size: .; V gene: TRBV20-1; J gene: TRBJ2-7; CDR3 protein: CSASGSEIEQYF; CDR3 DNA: TGCAGTGCTAGCGGGAGTGAGATCGAGCAGTACTTC
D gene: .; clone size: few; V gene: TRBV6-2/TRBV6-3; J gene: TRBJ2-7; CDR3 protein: CASSDGISGRGAYEQYF; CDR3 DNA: TGTGCCAGCAGCGACGGGATTTCGGGCAGGGGGGCCTACGAGCAGTACTTC
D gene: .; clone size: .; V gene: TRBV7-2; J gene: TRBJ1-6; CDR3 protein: CASMGSNNSPLHF; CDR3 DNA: TGTGCCAGCATGGGCAGCAATAATTCACCCCTCCACTTT
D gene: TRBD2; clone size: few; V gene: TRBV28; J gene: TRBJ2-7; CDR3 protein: CASSFILAGGEQYF; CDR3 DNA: TGTGCCAGCAGTTTTATCCTAGCGGGAGGCGAGCAGTACTTC
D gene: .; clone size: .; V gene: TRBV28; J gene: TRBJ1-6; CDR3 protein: CASGSSYNSPLHF; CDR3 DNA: TGTGCCAGTGGAAGCTCCTATAATTCACCCCTCCACTTT
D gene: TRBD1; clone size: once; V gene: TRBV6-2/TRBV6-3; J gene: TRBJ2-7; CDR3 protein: CASSTRTGSDEQYF; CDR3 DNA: TGTGCCAGCAGTACGAGGACAGGGAGCGACGAGCAGTACTTC
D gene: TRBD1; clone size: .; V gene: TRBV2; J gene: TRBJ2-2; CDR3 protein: CASSPDRGGGGELFF; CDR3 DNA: TGTGCCAGCAGCCCCGACAGGGGAGGTGGCGGGGAGCTGTTTTTT
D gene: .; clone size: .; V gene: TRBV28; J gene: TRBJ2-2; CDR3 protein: CASSPGGSTGELFF; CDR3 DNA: TGTGCCAGCAGTCCTGGGGGGAGCACCGGGGAGCTGTTTTTT
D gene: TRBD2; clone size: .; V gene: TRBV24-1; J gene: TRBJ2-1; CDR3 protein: CATSDVTSGDNEQFF; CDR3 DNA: TGTGCCACCAGTGATGTGACTAGCGGGGACAATGAGCAGTTCTTC
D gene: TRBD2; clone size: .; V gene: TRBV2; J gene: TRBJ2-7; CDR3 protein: CASTESGRIYEQYF; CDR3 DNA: TGTGCCAGCACCGAAAGCGGGAGAATTTACGAGCAGTACTTC